The TCR beta chain described here comes from a study of T-cell reconstitution after alpha-beta-depleted transplantation in children. Ten or more counts support this clonotype. Its target is not known. Broader study findings: Most T-cell counts and diversity one year after the transplant came from T cells that were newly produced. In some patients, recipient T cells and intrathymic progenitors surviving conditioning explained high day-60 diversity.

J was trimmed by 4 bases and V by 5 bases; bases with no gene match: 9. This CDR3 region has 16 residues. Germline V gene data show CDR1 as KGHDR and CDR2 as SFDVKD. The authors prepared the TCRbeta library with unique molecular identifiers. A single record per CDR3 protein comes from TCRdb applying MiXCR to the PCR reads. The sample carries approximately 630,000 distinct CDR3 sequences, less than 15% recorded once. The receptor was derived from a girl aged 2-15 years with congenital amegakaryocytic thrombocytopenia, due to receive a stem cell transplant. Material: PBMCs, obtained before TCRalphabeta/CD19-depleted stem cell transplant. The rearrangement uses TRBV24-1 and TRBJ2-3; 9 nucleotides line up with TRBD2. CDR3 amino acids: CATSGGLAGLPDTQYF. CDR3 in DNA: TGTGCCACCAGTGGGGGGCTAGCGGGATTACCAGATACGCAGTATTTT.